The clone carrying this TCR beta chain was picked up many times. The data derive from a study of T cells in Graves' hyperthyroidism and ophthalmopathy. RNA transcripts yielded amplified TCR beta CDR3 regions. The primer set for the first-round RT-PCR of the TCR CDR3 was HTBI. TCRdb reanalysed the multiplex PCR reads using MiXCR and keeps one entry per CDR3 protein. The sample has 500,000 to 800,000 distinct CDR3 sequences; about 14% are singletons. Germline-derived CDR1 and CDR2 are ENHRY and SYGVKD. V trimming: 8 bases; J trimming: 1 base; junction bases outside the gene matches: 5. The CDR3 has 15 amino acids.

Sequenced material: blood. The V call is TRBV10-3, the J call TRBJ2-5, with 12 positions matching TRBD2. The TCR originated in a woman aged 45-65 years with Graves' ophthalmopathy. The CDR3 sequence is CAIGGTSGPQETQYF. CDR3 in DNA: TGTGCCATCGGCGGGACTAGCGGGCCCCAAGAGACCCAGTACTTC.